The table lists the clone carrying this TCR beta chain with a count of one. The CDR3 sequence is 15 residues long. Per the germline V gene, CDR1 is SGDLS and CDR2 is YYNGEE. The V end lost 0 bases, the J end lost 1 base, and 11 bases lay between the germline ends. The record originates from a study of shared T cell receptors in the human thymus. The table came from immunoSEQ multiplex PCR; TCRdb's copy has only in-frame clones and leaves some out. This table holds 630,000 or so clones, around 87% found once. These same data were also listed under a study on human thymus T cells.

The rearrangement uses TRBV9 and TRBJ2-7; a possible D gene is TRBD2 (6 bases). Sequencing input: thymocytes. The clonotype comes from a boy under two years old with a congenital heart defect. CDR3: CASSVEGLASYEQYF. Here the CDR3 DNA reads TGTGCCAGCAGCGTAGAGGGGCTAGCGTCCTACGAGCAGTACTTC.